This is a list of T cell receptor beta chains from one sample in a study of OX40 agonist ivuxolimab in advanced cancers. Using immunoSEQ multiplex PCR, the repertoire was profiled, and TCRdb retains in-frame clones only, with some absent. The sample records 65,000 to 90,000 clones, roughly 90% being singletons. The material sequenced was CD4+ or CD8+ T cells sorted from blood, taken in a trial of the OX40 agonist ivuxolimab. The receptor source for this set is an adult with an advanced solid tumor such as melanoma, head and neck, liver or kidney cancer. The CDR3 runs from the conserved cysteine through the conserved F or W. The order of the fields is J gene, D gene, V gene, clone size, CDR3 DNA, CDR3 protein. A D gene is named only where the DNA matches it firmly. Size is omitted from some rows. Given values are once, few, many or a class for expanded clones.

j_gene: TRBJ2-1; d_gene: -; v_gene: TRBV19; abundance: -; CDR3nt: TGTGCCAGTAGTATAGTAGTGGGTTGGGAGCAGTTCTTC; CDR3aa: CASSIVVGWEQFF
j_gene: TRBJ2-7; d_gene: TRBD1; v_gene: TRBV4-3; abundance: -; CDR3nt: TGCGCCAGCAGCCAGGACAGGGGGGACGAGCAGTACTTC; CDR3aa: CASSQDRGDEQYF
j_gene: TRBJ1-1; d_gene: TRBD1; v_gene: TRBV13; abundance: -; CDR3nt: TGTGCCAGCAGCTACAGGGGGACTGAAGCTTTCTTT; CDR3aa: CASSYRGTEAFF
j_gene: TRBJ2-7; d_gene: -; v_gene: TRBV6-6; abundance: -; CDR3nt: TGTGCCAGCACTTTAGCAGGGGTCGAGCAGTACTTC; CDR3aa: CASTLAGVEQYF
j_gene: TRBJ2-7; d_gene: -; v_gene: TRBV6-1; abundance: -; CDR3nt: TGTGCCAGCAGTGAAGAGGCAGGGCCATCCGAGCAGTACTTC; CDR3aa: CASSEEAGPSEQYF
j_gene: TRBJ2-7; d_gene: TRBD2; v_gene: TRBV11-2; abundance: -; CDR3nt: TGTGCCAGCAGCTTAACTAGCGGGGAAAGATACGAGCAGTACTTC; CDR3aa: CASSLTSGERYEQYF
j_gene: TRBJ1-6; d_gene: -; v_gene: TRBV6-5; abundance: -; CDR3nt: TGTGCCAGTGGAGGGGTCCGTAATTCACCCCTCCACTTT; CDR3aa: CASGGVRNSPLHF
j_gene: TRBJ1-5; d_gene: -; v_gene: TRBV5-5; abundance: -; CDR3nt: TGTGCCAGCAGCTTGGTTGGGGAACCGCAGCCCCAGCATTTT; CDR3aa: CASSLVGEPQPQHF
j_gene: TRBJ2-1; d_gene: TRBD2; v_gene: TRBV27; abundance: -; CDR3nt: TGTGCCAGCAGTACCCTAGCGGGGTTGTTTAATGAGCAGTTCTTC; CDR3aa: CASSTLAGLFNEQFF
j_gene: TRBJ1-1; d_gene: -; v_gene: TRBV9; abundance: -; CDR3nt: TGTGCCAGCAGCGCAACAGCTGCGGGAGCTTTCTTT; CDR3aa: CASSATAAGAFF
j_gene: TRBJ2-3; d_gene: TRBD2; v_gene: TRBV6-4; abundance: -; CDR3nt: TGTGCCAGCAGTGACGGGGCTAGCGGGGCCACAGATACGCAGTATTTT; CDR3aa: CASSDGASGATDTQYF
j_gene: TRBJ2-7; d_gene: TRBD1; v_gene: TRBV27; abundance: -; CDR3nt: TGTGCCAGCAGTTCCGGACAGGGCGCTTACTACGAGCAGTACTTC; CDR3aa: CASSSGQGAYYEQYF
j_gene: TRBJ1-1; d_gene: -; v_gene: TRBV11-2; abundance: -; CDR3nt: TGTGCCAGCAGCTTAGCGGACCCGAACACTGAAGCTTTCTTT; CDR3aa: CASSLADPNTEAFF
j_gene: TRBJ1-5; d_gene: -; v_gene: TRBV5-6; abundance: -; CDR3nt: TGTGCCAGCAGCTCCAGTGATCAGCCCCAGCATTTT; CDR3aa: CASSSSDQPQHF
j_gene: TRBJ2-7; d_gene: -; v_gene: TRBV7-9; abundance: -; CDR3nt: TGTGCCAGCAGCTTAGGCTTCGGGGGGCAGTACTTC; CDR3aa: CASSLGFGGQYF
j_gene: TRBJ2-7; d_gene: -; v_gene: TRBV2; abundance: -; CDR3nt: TGTGCCAGCAGTGAAGCAAGGAACAGGATCGACGAGCAGTACTTC; CDR3aa: CASSEARNRIDEQYF
j_gene: TRBJ2-1; d_gene: -; v_gene: TRBV6-1; abundance: -; CDR3nt: TGTGCCAGCAGTGTCCTAGCGTTGAATGAGCAGTTCTTC; CDR3aa: CASSVLALNEQFF
j_gene: TRBJ2-7; d_gene: TRBD2; v_gene: TRBV4-2; abundance: -; CDR3nt: TGTGCCAGCAGCCAAGGCCTAGCGGGGTTGGTGGAGCAGTACTTC; CDR3aa: CASSQGLAGLVEQYF
j_gene: TRBJ2-7; d_gene: -; v_gene: TRBV4-1; abundance: -; CDR3nt: TGCGCCAGCAGCCAAGATGGGCCCGAGCAGTACTTC; CDR3aa: CASSQDGPEQYF
j_gene: TRBJ2-1; d_gene: TRBD2; v_gene: TRBV13; abundance: -; CDR3nt: TGTGCCAGCAGCCTAGCGGGGGGGCCTACCTACAATGAGCAGTTCTTC; CDR3aa: CASSLAGGPTYNEQFF
j_gene: TRBJ2-7; d_gene: -; v_gene: TRBV23-1; abundance: -; CDR3nt: TGCGCCAGCAGTCCCCAAGGGGAGCAGTACTTC; CDR3aa: CASSPQGEQYF
j_gene: TRBJ1-1; d_gene: TRBD1; v_gene: TRBV4-1; abundance: -; CDR3nt: TGCGCCAGCAGCCCCGGGACAGGTATACGGAACACTGAAGCTTTCTTT; CDR3aa: CASSPGTGIRNTEAFF
j_gene: TRBJ1-6; d_gene: TRBD1; v_gene: TRBV6-1; abundance: -; CDR3nt: TGTGCCAGCAGTACTAGGGACAGGGCAGAATCACCCCTCCACTTT; CDR3aa: CASSTRDRAESPLHF
j_gene: TRBJ1-5; d_gene: -; v_gene: TRBV10-3; abundance: few; CDR3nt: TGTGCCATCGGAACAGGGATTCTGCCCCAGCATTTT; CDR3aa: CAIGTGILPQHF
j_gene: TRBJ2-7; d_gene: TRBD1; v_gene: TRBV27; abundance: -; CDR3nt: TGTGCCAGCAGCCCATCCCCCGGGACAGGGGCCTACGAGCAGTACTTC; CDR3aa: CASSPSPGTGAYEQYF
j_gene: TRBJ1-1; d_gene: TRBD1; v_gene: TRBV5-1; abundance: once; CDR3nt: TGCGCCAGCAGCTTCCTGGGACAGGGGAACACTGAAGCTTTCTTT; CDR3aa: CASSFLGQGNTEAFF
j_gene: TRBJ2-7; d_gene: TRBD2; v_gene: TRBV7-8; abundance: -; CDR3nt: TGTGCCAGCACCCGGGGGTTGACTAGCGGGGGGATCCCCTACGAGCAGTACTTC; CDR3aa: CASTRGLTSGGIPYEQYF
j_gene: TRBJ2-7; d_gene: TRBD1; v_gene: TRBV4-2; abundance: -; CDR3nt: TGTGCCAGCAGCGCCCCGGGACAGGGGCTCCAATACGAGCAGTACTTC; CDR3aa: CASSAPGQGLQYEQYF
j_gene: TRBJ1-2; d_gene: -; v_gene: TRBV10-3; abundance: -; CDR3nt: TGTGCCATCAGTGAGTCGAAGCAGGATGGCTACACCTTC; CDR3aa: CAISESKQDGYTF
j_gene: TRBJ2-7; d_gene: TRBD2; v_gene: TRBV5-1; abundance: -; CDR3nt: TGCGCCAGCAGCTTACCTAGCGGAACCTACGAGCAGTACTTC; CDR3aa: CASSLPSGTYEQYF
j_gene: TRBJ1-5; d_gene: -; v_gene: TRBV6-5; abundance: -; CDR3nt: TGTGCCAGCGGGTACAGCATTAATCAGCCCCAGCATTTT; CDR3aa: CASGYSINQPQHF
j_gene: TRBJ1-1; d_gene: -; v_gene: TRBV6-1; abundance: -; CDR3nt: TGTGCCAGCAGTTCGCACAGGGCGAACACTGAAGCTTTCTTT; CDR3aa: CASSSHRANTEAFF
j_gene: TRBJ1-1; d_gene: TRBD1; v_gene: TRBV29-1; abundance: -; CDR3nt: TGCAGCGTTGATGGATCCCCGGGACAGGGGTCTGAAGCTTTCTTT; CDR3aa: CSVDGSPGQGSEAFF
j_gene: TRBJ2-3; d_gene: -; v_gene: TRBV9; abundance: once; CDR3nt: TGTGCCAGCCAATTCCACGGGGATACGCAGTATTTT; CDR3aa: CASQFHGDTQYF
j_gene: TRBJ1-5; d_gene: -; v_gene: TRBV2; abundance: -; CDR3nt: TGTGCCAGCAGTGAATACTCCTCGGGGGAGTCCCAGCATTTT; CDR3aa: CASSEYSSGESQHF
j_gene: TRBJ1-1; d_gene: -; v_gene: TRBV5-1; abundance: -; CDR3nt: TGCGCCAGCAGCTTGGCCGGGGAAACTTACACTGAAGCTTTCTTT; CDR3aa: CASSLAGETYTEAFF
j_gene: TRBJ1-5; d_gene: TRBD1; v_gene: TRBV2; abundance: -; CDR3nt: TGTGCCAGCAGGGGGGGACAGGGGTATGGTCAGCCCCAGCATTTT; CDR3aa: CASRGGQGYGQPQHF
j_gene: TRBJ1-2; d_gene: TRBD1; v_gene: TRBV5-1; abundance: once; CDR3nt: TGCGCCAGCAGCCCCCCGGGACAGGGGAACTATGGCTACACCTTC; CDR3aa: CASSPPGQGNYGYTF
j_gene: TRBJ2-2; d_gene: TRBD1; v_gene: TRBV10-3; abundance: once; CDR3nt: TGTGCCATCAGTTACGGACAGGAGCATAACACCGGGGAGCTGTTTTTT; CDR3aa: CAISYGQEHNTGELFF
j_gene: TRBJ1-2; d_gene: TRBD1; v_gene: TRBV2; abundance: once; CDR3nt: TGTGCCAGCAGTCCCCGAGGACAGGGGCAGGGTGGCTACACCTTC; CDR3aa: CASSPRGQGQGGYTF
j_gene: TRBJ2-7; d_gene: TRBD1; v_gene: TRBV27; abundance: -; CDR3nt: TGTGCCAGCAGCCAGATAACGGGACAGTCCTACGAGCAGTACTTC; CDR3aa: CASSQITGQSYEQYF
j_gene: TRBJ2-7; d_gene: -; v_gene: TRBV7-8; abundance: -; CDR3nt: TGTGCCAGCAGCTCCCAATTGTTCTACGAGCAGTACTTC; CDR3aa: CASSSQLFYEQYF
j_gene: TRBJ1-3; d_gene: -; v_gene: TRBV4-1; abundance: -; CDR3nt: TGCGCCAGCAGCCAAGATAGCGGGGATGGAAACACCATATATTTT; CDR3aa: CASSQDSGDGNTIYF
j_gene: TRBJ2-7; d_gene: TRBD2; v_gene: TRBV5-4; abundance: -; CDR3nt: TGTGCCAGCAGCTTGGTGGGGGGGTACGAGCAGTACTTC; CDR3aa: CASSLVGGYEQYF
j_gene: TRBJ2-2; d_gene: -; v_gene: TRBV6-5; abundance: -; CDR3nt: TGTGCCAGCAGTTCCCTCGAAGGACGGAGCGGGGAGCTGTTTTTT; CDR3aa: CASSSLEGRSGELFF
j_gene: TRBJ1-1; d_gene: TRBD1; v_gene: TRBV7-8; abundance: -; CDR3nt: TGTGCCAGCAGCACGCCCAGACAGGGTTCCACTGAAGCTTTCTTT; CDR3aa: CASSTPRQGSTEAFF
j_gene: TRBJ1-1; d_gene: TRBD1; v_gene: TRBV9; abundance: few; CDR3nt: TGTGCCAGCAGCGTAGAGGGACAGAGGAACACTGAAGCTTTCTTT; CDR3aa: CASSVEGQRNTEAFF
j_gene: TRBJ2-3; d_gene: -; v_gene: TRBV7-2; abundance: -; CDR3nt: TGTGCCAGCAGCTTTGGGGGCACAGATACGCAGTATTTT; CDR3aa: CASSFGGTDTQYF
j_gene: TRBJ2-1; d_gene: -; v_gene: TRBV9; abundance: -; CDR3nt: TGTGCCAGCAGCCAAGGCATCTCCTACAATGAGCAGTTCTTC; CDR3aa: CASSQGISYNEQFF